Listed below are T cell receptor beta chains from one sample, sequenced in a study of blood T cell repertoires in COVID-19. TCRdb keeps only in-frame clones here, not all; method: immunoSEQ multiplex PCR. The sample contains about 190,000 clones, around 84% of which appear only once. The sample comprised peripheral blood. The receptor source for this set is a human donor in a cohort sampled during active COVID-19. CDR3s include the opening cysteine and the closing phenylalanine or tryptophan. The D gene is left open where the match is weak. Expanded clones are given a class, and other clones once, few, many or no size at all.

clone_size,j_call,d_call,v_call,cdr3_nt,cdr3_aa
.,TRBJ2-3,TRBD2,TRBV7-2,TGTGCCAGCAGCAGGAGAGCGGGACTAGCGGGGGGGCCAAATACGCAGTATTTT,CASSRRAGLAGGPNTQYF
.,TRBJ2-4,.,TRBV10-3,TGTGCCATCAGTGAGTCCAGGAGGGAAGCCAAAAACATTCAGTACTTC,CAISESRREAKNIQYF
.,TRBJ2-1,.,TRBV5-1,TGCGCCAGCAGCTCTCTCGGGGACAATGAGCAGTTCTTC,CASSSLGDNEQFF
.,TRBJ2-7,TRBD2,TRBV10-3,TGTGCCATCGGGGGGGGAGGTAGCTCCTACGAGCAGTACTTC,CAIGGGGSSYEQYF
.,TRBJ2-3,.,TRBV7-2,TGTGCCAGCAGCTTATCGGCGGAAGGCACAGATACGCAGTATTTT,CASSLSAEGTDTQYF
.,TRBJ1-5,TRBD1,TRBV19,TGTGCCAGTAGTACCCGAGACAGGGGGCCCCCCTTTAGCAATCAGCCCCAGCATTTT,CASSTRDRGPPFSNQPQHF
.,TRBJ1-1,.,TRBV6-5,TGTGCCAGCAGTTACTCGACAGGGAACACTGAAGCTTTCTTT,CASSYSTGNTEAFF
once,TRBJ2-2,.,TRBV11-2,TGTGCCAGCAGCTTGACAGTCGGCACGAACACCGGGGAGCTGTTTTTT,CASSLTVGTNTGELFF
.,TRBJ2-3,.,TRBV28,TGTGCCAGCACCCCCCCGGGAGTAGATACGCAGTATTTT,CASTPPGVDTQYF
.,TRBJ1-4,.,TRBV6-1,TGTGCCAGCAGTGAAGTTCCAAATGAAAAACTGTTTTTT,CASSEVPNEKLFF
.,TRBJ2-1,TRBD1,TRBV7-3,TGTGCCAGCAGCTTACAGGGGGTCGGTGAGCAGTTCTTC,CASSLQGVGEQFF
once,TRBJ1-2,TRBD1,TRBV9,TGTGCCAGCAGCGTTGGAGACAGGGGATCTGGCTACACCTTC,CASSVGDRGSGYTF
.,TRBJ1-4,TRBD1,TRBV13,TGTGCCAGCAGCAAATCGACAGGGGGCTTAGAAAAACTGTTTTTT,CASSKSTGGLEKLFF
.,TRBJ1-5,.,TRBV6-5,TGTGCCAGCAGTTACCAGGGCCCCAATCAGCCCCAGCATTTT,CASSYQGPNQPQHF
.,TRBJ2-5,TRBD2,TRBV9,TGTGCCAGCAGCGTAGGACGCCTAGCGGGAGTGGAGGAGACCCAGTACTTC,CASSVGRLAGVEETQYF
.,TRBJ2-3,TRBD1,TRBV3-1/TRBV3-2,TGTGCCAGCAGCCAAGCAGGGGGTTTAGGAGATACGCAGTATTTT,CASSQAGGLGDTQYF
few,TRBJ1-1,.,TRBV2,TGTGCCAGCAGTATCGACAGGAACACTGAAGCTTTCTTT,CASSIDRNTEAFF
.,TRBJ1-1,.,TRBV2,TGTGCCAGCAGTGAAGGACGACAGACTGAAGCTTTCTTT,CASSEGRQTEAFF
.,TRBJ1-4,TRBD1,TRBV4-1,TGCGCCAGCAGCCCTCGGACAGGGGAGTCGACTAATGAAAAACTGTTTTTT,CASSPRTGESTNEKLFF
.,TRBJ1-2,TRBD1,TRBV30,TGTGCCTGGAGGCCGGGACAGGGGATCGGTGGCTACACCTTC,CAWRPGQGIGGYTF
.,TRBJ1-6,.,TRBV7-6,TGTGCCAGCAGCTTAGTTGGCGGACAGACCAATTCACCCCTCCACTTT,CASSLVGGQTNSPLHF
.,TRBJ1-5,.,TRBV6-5,TGTGCCAGCAGCAACTGGGGGGGCAATCAGCCCCAGCATTTT,CASSNWGGNQPQHF
.,TRBJ2-1,.,TRBV25-1,TGTGCCAGCAGCGGAGGACAGCTTTTGGCCTCGGGGCAGTTCTTC,CASSGGQLLASGQFF
.,TRBJ1-1,.,TRBV5-1,TGCGCCAGCAGCTTTCGAGGACAGACTCATACCCGTGAAGCTTTCTTT,CASSFRGQTHTREAFF
.,TRBJ1-3,.,TRBV18,TGTGCCAGCTCACCAAGTCTTAGCTCTGGAAACACCATATATTTT,CASSPSLSSGNTIYF
.,TRBJ2-7,TRBD2,TRBV4-1,TGCGCCAGCAGCCCCTCAGCGGGAGTAAAGTACGAGCAGTACTTC,CASSPSAGVKYEQYF
.,TRBJ1-2,.,TRBV5-1,TGCGCCAGCAGCTTGGCCGGGGGGCTGGGAGGCTACACCTTC,CASSLAGGLGGYTF
.,TRBJ2-2,TRBD1,TRBV10-3,TGTGCCATCAGTGAGCGGCCCCCGGGACAGGGCGTAGGGGAGCTGTTTTTT,CAISERPPGQGVGELFF
.,TRBJ2-1,TRBD2,TRBV5-1,TGCGCCAGCAGCGGGACTAGCGGGGGACGAACCGAGCAGTTCTTC,CASSGTSGGRTEQFF
.,TRBJ1-6,.,TRBV18,TGTGCCAGCTCACAGAGCTCCTATAATTCACCCCTCCACTTT,CASSQSSYNSPLHF
.,TRBJ1-2,.,TRBV15,TGTGCCATAACAATAGACACCTACTATGGCTACACCTTC,CAITIDTYYGYTF
.,TRBJ2-7,.,TRBV2,TGTGCCAGCAGTGACGGCGAGCAGTACTTC,CASSDGEQYF
.,TRBJ1-1,.,TRBV3-1/TRBV3-2,TGTGCCAGCAGCCTGCAGGGAGGGAAAACTGAAGCTTTCTTT,CASSLQGGKTEAFF
.,TRBJ2-3,.,TRBV27,TGTGCCAGCAGTTCATTGGGCGACACAGATACGCAGTATTTT,CASSSLGDTDTQYF
.,TRBJ2-7,TRBD2,TRBV19,TGTGCCAGTAGTAGCCACAAACTAGCGGGCCCCAACGAGCAGTACTTC,CASSSHKLAGPNEQYF
.,TRBJ2-7,TRBD2,TRBV5-4,TGTGCCAGCAGCGTTGGTAGCGGGAGTAGCCACGAGCAGTACTTC,CASSVGSGSSHEQYF
.,TRBJ2-1,TRBD2,TRBV4-1,TGCGCCAGCAGCCAAGATGCCAGCGGGGGGCTCTACAATGAGCAGTTCTTC,CASSQDASGGLYNEQFF
.,TRBJ2-3,TRBD2,TRBV5-6,TGTGCCAGCAGCTTGGGACTAGCATTGGGTACGCAGTATTTT,CASSLGLALGTQYF
.,TRBJ2-7,.,TRBV21-1,TGTGCCAGCAGCAAAATCCCGTCCGAGTTGGAGGGGCCTAGCGAGCAGTACTTC,CASSKIPSELEGPSEQYF
.,TRBJ2-5,.,TRBV5-1,TGCGCCAGCAGCCATCTAGGGGTTGGAGAGACCCAGTACTTC,CASSHLGVGETQYF
.,TRBJ2-2,TRBD1,TRBV2,TGTGCCAGCATGCCGGGACAGACAAACACCGGGGAGCTGTTTTTT,CASMPGQTNTGELFF
.,TRBJ1-1,TRBD1,TRBV7-9,TGTGCCAGCAGCACAGGGGGGCGCGAAGCTTTCTTT,CASSTGGREAFF
once,TRBJ1-5,TRBD1,TRBV11-2,TGTGCCAGCAGGCGACAGGGGAGGAGGAGCAATCAGCCCCAGCATTTT,CASRRQGRRSNQPQHF
.,TRBJ1-3,.,TRBV2,TGTGCCAGCAGTGAGTCCAGGGGTGGTTCTGGAAACACCATATATTTT,CASSESRGGSGNTIYF